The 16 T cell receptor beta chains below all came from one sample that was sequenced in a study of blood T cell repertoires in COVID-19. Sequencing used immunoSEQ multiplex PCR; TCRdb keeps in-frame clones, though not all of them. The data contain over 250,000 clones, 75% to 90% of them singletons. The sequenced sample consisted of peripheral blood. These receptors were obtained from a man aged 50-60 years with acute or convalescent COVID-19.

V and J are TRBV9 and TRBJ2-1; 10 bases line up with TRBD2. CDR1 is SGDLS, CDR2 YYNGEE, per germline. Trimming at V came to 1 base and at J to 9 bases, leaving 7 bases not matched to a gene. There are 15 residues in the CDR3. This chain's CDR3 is CASSVYVAGGSEQFF. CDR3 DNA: TGTGCCAGCAGCGTATATGTAGCGGGGGGCTCTGAGCAGTTCTTC.

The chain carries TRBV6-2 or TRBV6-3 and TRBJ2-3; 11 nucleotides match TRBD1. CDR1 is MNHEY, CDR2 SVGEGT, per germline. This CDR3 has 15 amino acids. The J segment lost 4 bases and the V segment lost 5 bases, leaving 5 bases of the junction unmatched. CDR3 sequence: CASSGDRGFSDTQYF. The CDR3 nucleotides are TGTGCCAGCAGTGGGGACAGGGGGTTTTCAGATACGCAGTATTTT.

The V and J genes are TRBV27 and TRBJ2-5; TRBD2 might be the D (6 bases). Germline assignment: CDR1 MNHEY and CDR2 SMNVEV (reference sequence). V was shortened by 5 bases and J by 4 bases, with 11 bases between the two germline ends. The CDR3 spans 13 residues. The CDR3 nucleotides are TGTGCCAGCAGTCTCCGGGGGATAGAGACCCAGTACTTC. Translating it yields CASSLRGIETQYF.

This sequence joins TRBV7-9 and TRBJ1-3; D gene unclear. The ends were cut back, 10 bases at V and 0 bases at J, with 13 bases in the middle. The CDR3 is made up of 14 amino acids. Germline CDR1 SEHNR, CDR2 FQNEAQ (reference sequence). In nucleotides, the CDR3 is TGTGCCAACGCACGGGGAAACTCTGGAAACACCATATATTTT. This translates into CANARGNSGNTIYF. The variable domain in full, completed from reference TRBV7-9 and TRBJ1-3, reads DTGVSQNPRHKITKRGQNVTFRCDPISEHNRLYWYRQTLGQGPEFLTYFQNEAQLEKSRLLSDRFSAERPKGSFSTLEIQRTEQGDSAMYLCANARGNSGNTIYFGEGSWLTVV.

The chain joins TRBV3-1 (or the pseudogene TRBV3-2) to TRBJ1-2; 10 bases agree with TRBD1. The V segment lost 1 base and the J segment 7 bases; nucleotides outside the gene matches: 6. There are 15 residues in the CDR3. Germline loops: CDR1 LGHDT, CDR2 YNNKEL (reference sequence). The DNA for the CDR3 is TGTGCCAGCAGCCAAGGTGACAGGGGGCGCCGTGGCTACACCTTC. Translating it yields CASSQGDRGRRGYTF.

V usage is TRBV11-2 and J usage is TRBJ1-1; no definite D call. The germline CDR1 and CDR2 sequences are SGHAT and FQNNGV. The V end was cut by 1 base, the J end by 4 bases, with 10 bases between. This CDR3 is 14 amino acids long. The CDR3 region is CASSLAPGRTEAFF. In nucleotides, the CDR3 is TGTGCCAGCAGCTTAGCCCCTGGCCGCACTGAAGCTTTCTTT.

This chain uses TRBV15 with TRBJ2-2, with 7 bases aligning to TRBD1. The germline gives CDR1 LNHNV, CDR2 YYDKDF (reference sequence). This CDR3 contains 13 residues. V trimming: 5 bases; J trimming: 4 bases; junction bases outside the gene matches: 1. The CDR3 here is CATSGQATGELFF. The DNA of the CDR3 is TGTGCCACCAGCGGACAGGCCACCGGGGAGCTGTTTTTT. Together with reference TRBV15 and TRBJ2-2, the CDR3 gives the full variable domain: DAMVIQNPRYQVTQFGKPVTLSCSQTLNHNVMYWYQQKSSQAPKLLFHYYDKDFNNEADTPDNFQSRRPNTSFCFLDIRSPGLGDTAMYLCATSGQATGELFFGEGSRLTVL.

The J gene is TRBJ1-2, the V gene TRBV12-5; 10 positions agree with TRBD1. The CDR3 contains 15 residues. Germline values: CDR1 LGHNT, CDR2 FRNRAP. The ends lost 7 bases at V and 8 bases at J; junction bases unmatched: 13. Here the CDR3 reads CASASIDRGLGGYTF. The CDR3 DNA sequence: TGTGCTAGTGCCTCAATCGACAGGGGGCTAGGAGGCTACACCTTC.

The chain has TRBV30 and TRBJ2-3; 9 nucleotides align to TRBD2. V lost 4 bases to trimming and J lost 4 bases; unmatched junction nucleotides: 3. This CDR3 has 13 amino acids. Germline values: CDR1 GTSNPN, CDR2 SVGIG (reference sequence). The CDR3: CAWTSGVPDTQYF. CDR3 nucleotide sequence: TGTGCCTGGACTAGCGGGGTCCCAGATACGCAGTATTTT.

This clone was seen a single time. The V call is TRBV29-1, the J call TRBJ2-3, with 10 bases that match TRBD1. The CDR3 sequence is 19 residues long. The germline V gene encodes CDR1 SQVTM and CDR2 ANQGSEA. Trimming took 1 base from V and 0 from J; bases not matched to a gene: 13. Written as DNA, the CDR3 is TGCAGCGTTGAAGGAAGTCAACCGGGACAGGGGCCGAGCACAGATACGCAGTATTTT. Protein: CSVEGSQPGQGPSTDTQYF.

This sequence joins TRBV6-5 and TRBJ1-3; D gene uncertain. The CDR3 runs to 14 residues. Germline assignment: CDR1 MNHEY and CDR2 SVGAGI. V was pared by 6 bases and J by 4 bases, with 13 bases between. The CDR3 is CASSPNGVGNTIYF. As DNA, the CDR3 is TGTGCCAGCAGCCCAAACGGGGTGGGAAACACCATATATTTT.

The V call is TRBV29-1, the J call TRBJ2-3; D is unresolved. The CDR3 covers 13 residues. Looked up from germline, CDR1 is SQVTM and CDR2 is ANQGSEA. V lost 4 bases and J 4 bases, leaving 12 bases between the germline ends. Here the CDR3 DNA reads TGCAGCGTTGGCCCTCCCGGTGCAGATACGCAGTATTTT. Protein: CSVGPPGADTQYF.

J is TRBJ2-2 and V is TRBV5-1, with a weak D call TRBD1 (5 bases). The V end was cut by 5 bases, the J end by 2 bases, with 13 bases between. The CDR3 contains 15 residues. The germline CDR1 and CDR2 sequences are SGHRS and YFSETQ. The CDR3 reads CASRVQGSNTGELFF. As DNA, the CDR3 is TGCGCCAGCAGGGTCCAGGGCTCCAACACCGGGGAGCTGTTTTTT.

The CDR3 coding sequence is TGTGCCAGCAGCCAACGACAGGGCGCCTCCACCGGGGAGCTGTTTTTT. It translates to CASSQRQGASTGELFF. This chain connects TRBV7-8 to TRBJ2-2; TRBD1 aligns across 7 bases. V lost 5 bases and J lost 4; bases outside the gene matches: 10. From germline, CDR1 is SGHVS and CDR2 FQNEAQ. The CDR3 consists of 16 residues.

The CDR3 here is CASSLKGTDYEQYF. CDR3 nucleotides: TGTGCCAGTAGCCTCAAAGGGACAGACTACGAGCAGTACTTC. This chain joins TRBV19 and TRBJ2-7, with 7 bases aligning to TRBD1. The germline V gene has CDR1 LNHDA and CDR2 SQIVND (reference sequence). This CDR3 is built from 14 residues. Trimming removed 6 bases from V and 3 bases from J; junction bases left unmatched: 8.

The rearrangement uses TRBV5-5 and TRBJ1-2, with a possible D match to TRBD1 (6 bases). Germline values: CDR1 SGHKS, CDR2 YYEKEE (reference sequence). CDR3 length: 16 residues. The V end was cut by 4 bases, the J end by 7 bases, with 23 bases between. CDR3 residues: CASSPGSRGGVPGYTF. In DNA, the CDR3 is TGTGCCAGCAGCCCGGGGTCGAGGGGGGGCGTCCCTGGCTACACCTTC.